This passage covers 23 T cell receptor beta chains from one sample sequenced in a study of a mutant IDH1 vaccine in newly diagnosed glioma. Assay used: immunoSEQ multiplex PCR; TCRdb lists only in-frame clones, some missing. The sample comprises roughly 70,000 clones, around 80% of which are singletons, and under 6% rests with the top ten. Time point specified: baseline, week 1 (first vaccination visit). Treatment here: pre-vaccination baseline after standard-of-care therapy. This specimen was peripheral blood mononuclear cells (PBMCs), taken from a glioma patient treated with radiotherapy, temozolomide or both. All receptors derive from a young woman with glioma. Some clones in this sample may be carry-over from other donors' samples.

The chain uses TRBV7-7 and TRBJ2-2; D not certain. This CDR3 region has 12 residues. In germline, CDR1 is SSHAT, CDR2 FNYEAQ (reference sequence). V lost 5 bases and J 6 bases, leaving 7 bases between the germline ends. CDR3 nucleotides: TGTGCCAGCAGCCCTGGGGCCGGGGAGCTGTTTTTT. It yields the protein CASSPGAGELFF.

The V and J genes are TRBV28 and TRBJ1-2; D unclear. This CDR3 spans 14 amino acids. In germline, CDR1 is MDHEN, CDR2 SYDVKM. Trimming left V 6 bases short and J 8 bases short, with 19 bases between. CDR3 in amino acids: CASSQRGRRGGYTF. The CDR3, as DNA: TGTGCCAGCAGCCAAAGAGGGAGAAGAGGCGGCTACACCTTC.

The rearrangement joins TRBV11-3 to TRBJ2-1; TRBD2 aligns across 10 bases. Germline lookup yields CDR1 SGHNT and CDR2 YENEEA. V shed 8 bases, J shed 0 bases, and the junction held 7 bases outside the gene matches. The CDR3 has 16 residues. The CDR3 here is CASRLAGVSSYNEQFF. CDR3 in DNA: TGTGCCAGCCGCCTAGCGGGGGTGAGCTCCTACAATGAGCAGTTCTTC.

The chain joins TRBV10-3 to TRBJ2-2; D call uncertain. From germline, CDR1 is ENHRY and CDR2 SYGVKD. The CDR3 runs 13 residues. V was shortened by 0 bases and J by 3 bases, with 2 bases between the two germline ends. In nucleotides, the CDR3 is TGTGCCATCAGTGAGTCGTACACCGGGGAGCTGTTTTTT. This translates into CAISESYTGELFF.

The chain has TRBV2 and TRBJ2-7, with D hard to call. This CDR3 region has 11 residues. Germline V gene sequence: CDR1 SNHLY, CDR2 FYNNEI. V dropped 4 bases and J dropped 7 bases, with 8 bases sitting between them. The CDR3 DNA follows: TGTGCCAGCAGTGTGCTGGGGGAGCAGTACTTC. Its protein is CASSVLGEQYF.

The rearrangement uses TRBV19 and TRBJ2-5; D is possibly TRBD2 (6 bases). Germline assignment: CDR1 LNHDA and CDR2 SQIVND (reference sequence). V lost 6 bases, J lost 4 bases, and 12 bases lay in between. The CDR3 is made up of 13 amino acids. The CDR3: CASSGSVGETQYF. CDR3 nucleotides: TGTGCCAGTAGCGGGAGCGTAGGAGAGACCCAGTACTTC.

This rearrangement joins TRBV27 to TRBJ1-5; D uncertain. This CDR3 is 14 amino acids long. The germline V gene has CDR1 MNHEY and CDR2 SMNVEV (reference sequence). The V gene lost 6 bases and the J gene lost 3 bases, with 12 bases spanning the gap. The CDR3 DNA sequence: TGTGCCAGCAGCTCTCGGGAGGACAATCAGCCCCAGCATTTT. Its translation is CASSSREDNQPQHF.

The V gene is TRBV5-1, the J gene TRBJ1-1, with D perhaps matching TRBD1 (6 bases). This CDR3 has 14 residues. Germline-derived CDR1 and CDR2 are SGHRS and YFSETQ. V dropped 5 bases and J dropped 1 base, with 12 bases sitting between them. The CDR3 DNA is TGCGCCAGCAGAACAGGGAAATCGAACACTGAAGCTTTCTTT. Amino acids: CASRTGKSNTEAFF.

V gene TRBV19 combines with J gene TRBJ1-2; TRBD1 matches at 9 bases. The germline CDR1 and CDR2 sequences are LNHDA and SQIVND (reference sequence). The CDR3 has 13 amino acids. Trimming removed 9 bases from V and 2 bases from J; junction bases left unmatched: 4. The CDR3 spells CASLQGANYGYTF. In DNA, the CDR3 is TGTGCCAGCCTACAGGGGGCCAACTATGGCTACACCTTC.

This chain connects TRBV6-1 to TRBJ2-7, with D possibly TRBD1 on 6 matching bases. This CDR3 spans 16 amino acids. V was shortened by 3 bases and J by 3 bases, with 18 bases between the two germline ends. CDR1 and CDR2 from the germline V gene are MNHNS and SASEGT. The CDR3 nucleotides read TGTGCCAGCAGTGACCCGTCCCTGGGGGCCTTCTACGAGCAGTACTTC. It specifies CASSDPSLGAFYEQYF.

The V gene is TRBV9, the J gene TRBJ1-6; 9 bases are shared with TRBD1. V lost 3 bases and J lost 11; bases outside the gene matches: 6. CDR1 is SGDLS and CDR2 is YYNGEE in the germline V gene. The CDR3 sequence is 14 residues long. The CDR3 spells CASSEGQGRTPLHF. The DNA for the CDR3 is TGTGCCAGCAGCGAGGGACAGGGCAGGACACCCCTCCACTTT.

This clone was recorded once. This chain uses TRBV19 with TRBJ2-7, with TRBD2 identical over 16 bases. There are 17 residues in the CDR3. Germline V gives CDR1 LNHDA, CDR2 SQIVND (reference sequence). V trimming: 6 bases; J trimming: 2 bases; junction bases outside the gene matches: 7. This CDR3 is CASRVGTSGRAPYEQYF. The DNA of the CDR3 is TGTGCCAGTAGGGTTGGGACTAGCGGGAGGGCCCCCTACGAGCAGTACTTC.

This clone was recorded once. The V and J genes are TRBV5-1 and TRBJ1-2; weak D call: TRBD1 (6 bases). The CDR3 covers 14 residues. Germline V gene lookup returns CDR1 SGHRS and CDR2 YFSETQ. V was shortened by 0 bases and J by 8 bases, with 14 bases between the two germline ends. In DNA, the CDR3 is TGCGCCAGCAGCTTGGCCGATCCCAGGGGCGGCTACACCTTC. It yields the protein CASSLADPRGGYTF.

CDR3 nucleotides: TGCGCCAGCAGCCTGCCGGGGGTCTACTATGGCTACACCTTC. As protein: CASSLPGVYYGYTF. The chain employs TRBV4-1 and TRBJ1-2, with D maybe TRBD1 (5 bases). The germline CDR1 and CDR2 sequences are MGHRA and YSYEKL. The germline V and J ends were trimmed by 4 bases and 3 bases, with 12 bases remaining between them. The CDR3 spans 14 residues.

The CDR3 region is CASSLGGKVAEQYF. DNA of the CDR3: TGTGCCAGCAGCTTAGGCGGGAAGGTGGCCGAGCAGTACTTC. This chain uses TRBV5-6 with TRBJ2-7, with D tentatively TRBD2 (6 bases). Germline lookup yields CDR1 SGHDT and CDR2 YYEEEE. The CDR3 totals 14 residues. V lost 2 bases and J lost 6, with 15 bases in between.

J is TRBJ2-1 and V is TRBV25-1, with 9 bases identical to TRBD1. The CDR3 has 15 residues. Unmatched junction bases numbered 5, after V lost 1 base and J lost 7 bases. The V gene's germline CDR1 is MGHDK and CDR2 SYGVNS. CDR3: CASSEWRTGANEQFF. CDR3 coding DNA: TGTGCCAGCAGTGAATGGAGGACAGGGGCTAATGAGCAGTTCTTC.

In DNA form, the CDR3 reads TGCGCCAGCAGCTTGGACTTGGACGGCTACACCTTC. It yields the protein CASSLDLDGYTF. V usage is TRBV5-1 and J usage is TRBJ1-2; D is unclear. Trimming stripped 0 bases from V and 8 bases from J, with 8 bases between. Germline V CDR1 and CDR2: SGHRS, YFSETQ. The CDR3 is made up of 12 amino acids.

V is TRBV6-4 and J is TRBJ2-3; TRBD2 aligns across 12 bases. The germline V gene has CDR1 MRHNA and CDR2 SNTAGT. This CDR3 has 15 residues. V was pared by 5 bases and J by 3 bases, with 3 bases of the junction left unmatched. CDR3 bases: TGTGCCAGCAGTCCTAGCGGGGGGGCAACAGATACGCAGTATTTT. Protein: CASSPSGGATDTQYF.

This clone was seen a handful of times. The chain joins TRBV15 to TRBJ2-2; maybe TRBD2 (5 bases). CDR1 and CDR2 (germline): LNHNV, YYDKDF (reference sequence). V lost 3 bases and J 3 bases, leaving 8 bases between the germline ends. The CDR3 covers 14 residues. The CDR3 reads CATSREDHTGELFF. The CDR3 bases are TGTGCCACCAGCAGGGAGGACCACACCGGGGAGCTGTTTTTT.

The chain carries TRBV5-1 and TRBJ2-7; perhaps TRBD2 as D (7 bases). The CDR3 contains 15 residues. CDR1 is SGHRS, CDR2 YFSETQ, per germline. Trimming took 2 bases from V and 6 from J, leaving 18 bases between them. In DNA, the CDR3 is TGCGCCAGCAGCTTCGAGGGGGGGAATCGTCTCGAGCAGTACTTC. It codes for CASSFEGGNRLEQYF.

This chain uses TRBV30 with TRBJ1-3; D perhaps matches TRBD1 (6 bases). V lost 3 bases, J lost 2 bases, and 26 bases lay in between. Germline V CDR1 and CDR2: GTSNPN, SVGIG (reference sequence). CDR3 length: 19 residues. The CDR3 nucleotides are TGTGCCTGGAGCAAGGGAGGGGGAACCGACAGACTAACTGGAAACACCATATATTTT. It encodes CAWSKGGGTDRLTGNTIYF.

The chain joins TRBV19 to TRBJ1-5; D remains unclear. The CDR3 covers 15 residues. CDR1 and CDR2 (germline): LNHDA, SQIVND (reference sequence). Trimming cost V 1 base and J 4 bases, with 11 bases left between them. The CDR3 region is CASSIGSGPNQPQHF. The CDR3, as DNA: TGTGCCAGTAGTATAGGGTCCGGCCCAAATCAGCCCCAGCATTTT. The whole variable domain, filled in from reference TRBV19 and TRBJ1-5, reads DGGITQSPKYLFRKEGQNVTLSCEQNLNHDAMYWYRQDPGQGLRLIYYSQIVNDFQKGDIAEGYSVSREKKESFPLTVTSAQKNPTAFYLCASSIGSGPNQPQHFGDGTRLSIL.

The chain uses TRBV6-5 and TRBJ1-1; perhaps TRBD1 as D (6 bases). This CDR3 contains 15 residues. Germline loops: CDR1 MNHEY, CDR2 SVGAGI. V was pared by 0 bases and J by 1 base, with 9 bases between. CDR3 loop: CASSYSGQTNTEAFF. The CDR3 DNA reads as TGTGCCAGCAGTTACTCCGGACAGACGAACACTGAAGCTTTCTTT.